The clone carrying this T cell receptor (beta chain) came up a few times. Produced via immunoSEQ multiplex PCR; TCRdb's table is partial and in-frame only. The data contain roughly 100,000 clones, just under 95% of them singletons. The J segment lost 8 bases and the V segment lost 0 bases, leaving 4 bases of the junction unmatched. The length of the CDR3 is 16 residues. Germline CDR1 reads LGHNA; CDR2 reads YNFKEQ. The record originates from a study of cytomegalovirus exposure and HLA in healthy donors. This receptor was obtained from a woman younger than 35 in good health and CMV-seronegative. Sequencing was done on a sample of PBMCs. The chain employs TRBV4-2 and TRBJ1-4; 12 nucleotides align to TRBD1. The CDR3 is CASSQDTGTGGEKLFF. The CDR3 coding sequence is TGTGCCAGCAGCCAAGACACCGGGACAGGGGGCGAAAAACTGTTTTTT.